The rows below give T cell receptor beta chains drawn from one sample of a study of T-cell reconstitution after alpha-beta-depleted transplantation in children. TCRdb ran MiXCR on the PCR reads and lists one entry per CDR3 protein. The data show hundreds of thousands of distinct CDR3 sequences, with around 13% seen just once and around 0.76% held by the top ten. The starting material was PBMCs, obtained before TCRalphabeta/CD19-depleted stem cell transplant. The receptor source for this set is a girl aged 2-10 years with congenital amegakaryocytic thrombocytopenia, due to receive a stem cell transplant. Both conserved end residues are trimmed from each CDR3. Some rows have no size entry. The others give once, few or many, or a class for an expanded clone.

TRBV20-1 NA SAKDGAEAF
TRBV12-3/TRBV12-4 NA ASSPLWGGGETQY
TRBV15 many ATSSEGEMNTGELF
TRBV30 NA AWSVVGLGEQY
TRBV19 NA ASSTTGQRNQPQH
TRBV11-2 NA ASSARLAGVRNEQF
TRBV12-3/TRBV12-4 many ASSFIPQDNEQF
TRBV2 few ASIRNLYNEQF
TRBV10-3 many AISESSADTQY
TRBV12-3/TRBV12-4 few ASSLIIGRWDTQY
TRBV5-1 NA ASSWARDRVYNEQF
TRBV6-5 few ASSYGPLRDRYNEQF
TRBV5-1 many ASSLDTYSPLH
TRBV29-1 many STRQGKTEAF
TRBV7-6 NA ASSLGYGNEQF
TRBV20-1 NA SADQTSNNEQF
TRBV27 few ASSSTSTSVTETQY
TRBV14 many ASSQENLRRVTQY
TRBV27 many ASGLAGVRYEQY
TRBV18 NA ASSYTKVDEQY
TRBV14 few ASRGTPQH
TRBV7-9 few ASSSWLAGDYNEQF
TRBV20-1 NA SVFSPGRLDNEQF
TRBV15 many ATSRPLRVSYNEQF
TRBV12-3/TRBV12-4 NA ASSFMASGANVLT